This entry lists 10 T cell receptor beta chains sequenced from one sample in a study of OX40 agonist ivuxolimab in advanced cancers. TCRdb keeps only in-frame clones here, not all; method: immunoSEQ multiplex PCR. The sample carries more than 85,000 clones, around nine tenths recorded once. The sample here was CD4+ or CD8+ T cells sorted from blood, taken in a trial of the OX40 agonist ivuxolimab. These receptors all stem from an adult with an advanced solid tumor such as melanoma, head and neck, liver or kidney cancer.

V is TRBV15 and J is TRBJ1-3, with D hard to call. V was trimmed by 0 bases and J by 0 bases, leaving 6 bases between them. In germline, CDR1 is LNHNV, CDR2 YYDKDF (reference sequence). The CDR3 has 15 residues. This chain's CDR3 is CATSRDRSSGNTIYF. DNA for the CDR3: TGTGCCACCAGCAGAGACCGGAGCTCTGGAAACACCATATATTTT. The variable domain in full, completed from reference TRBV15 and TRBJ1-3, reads DAMVIQNPRYQVTQFGKPVTLSCSQTLNHNVMYWYQQKSSQAPKLLFHYYDKDFNNEADTPDNFQSRRPNTSFCFLDIRSPGLGDTAMYLCATSRDRSSGNTIYFGEGSWLTVV.

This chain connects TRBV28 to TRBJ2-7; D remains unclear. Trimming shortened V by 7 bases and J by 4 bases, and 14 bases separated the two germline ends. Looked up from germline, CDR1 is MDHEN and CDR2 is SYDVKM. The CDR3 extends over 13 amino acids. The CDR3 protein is CASNPPLGYEQYF. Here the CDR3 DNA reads TGTGCCAGCAACCCGCCCCTGGGGTACGAGCAGTACTTC.

The chain's CDR3 is CASSVGQGVQPQHF. In nucleotides, the CDR3 is TGTGCCAGCAGCGTAGGACAGGGGGTCCAGCCCCAGCATTTT. The chain combines TRBV9 with TRBJ1-5; 9 bases agree with TRBD1. Germline V gene data show CDR1 as SGDLS and CDR2 as YYNGEE. This CDR3 is 14 amino acids long. V shed 0 bases, J shed 7 bases, and the junction held 2 bases outside the gene matches.

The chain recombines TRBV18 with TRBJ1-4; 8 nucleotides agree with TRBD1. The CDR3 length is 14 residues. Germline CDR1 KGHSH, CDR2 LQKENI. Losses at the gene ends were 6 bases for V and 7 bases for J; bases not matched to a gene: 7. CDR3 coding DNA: TGTGCCAGCTCCCTCGGACAGGGTGGTGAAAAACTGTTTTTT. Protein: CASSLGQGGEKLFF.

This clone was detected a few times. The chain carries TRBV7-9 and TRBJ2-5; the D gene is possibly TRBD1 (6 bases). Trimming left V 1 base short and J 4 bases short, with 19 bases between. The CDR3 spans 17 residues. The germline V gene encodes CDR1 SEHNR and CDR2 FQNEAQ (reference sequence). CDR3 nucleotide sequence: TGTGCCAGCAGCTTAGAATTCGCAGGGGCCCCGGGAGAGACCCAGTACTTC. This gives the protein CASSLEFAGAPGETQYF. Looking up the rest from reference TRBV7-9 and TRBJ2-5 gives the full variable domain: DTGVSQNPRHKITKRGQNVTFRCDPISEHNRLYWYRQTLGQGPEFLTYFQNEAQLEKSRLLSDRFSAERPKGSFSTLEIQRTEQGDSAMYLCASSLEFAGAPGETQYFGPGTRLLVL.

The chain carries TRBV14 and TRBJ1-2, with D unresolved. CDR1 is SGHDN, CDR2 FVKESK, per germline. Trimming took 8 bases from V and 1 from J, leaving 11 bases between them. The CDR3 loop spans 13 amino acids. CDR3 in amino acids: CASGPGFNYGYTF. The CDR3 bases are TGTGCCAGCGGACCGGGCTTTAACTATGGCTACACCTTC.

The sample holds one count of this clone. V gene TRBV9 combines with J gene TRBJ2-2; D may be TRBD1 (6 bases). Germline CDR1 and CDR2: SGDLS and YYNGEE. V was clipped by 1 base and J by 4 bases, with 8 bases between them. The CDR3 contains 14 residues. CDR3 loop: CASSVLGGTGELFF. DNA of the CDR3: TGTGCCAGCAGCGTATTAGGGGGCACCGGGGAGCTGTTTTTT.

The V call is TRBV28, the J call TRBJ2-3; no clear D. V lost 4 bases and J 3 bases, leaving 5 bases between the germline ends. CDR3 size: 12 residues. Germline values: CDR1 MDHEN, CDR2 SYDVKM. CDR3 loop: CASSSTTDTQYF. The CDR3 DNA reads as TGTGCCAGCAGTTCAACTACAGATACGCAGTATTTT.

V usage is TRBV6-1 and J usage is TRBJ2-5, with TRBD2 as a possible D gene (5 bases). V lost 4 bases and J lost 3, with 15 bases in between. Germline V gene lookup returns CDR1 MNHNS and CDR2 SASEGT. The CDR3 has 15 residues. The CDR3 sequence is CASSGLGVGKETQYF. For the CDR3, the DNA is TGTGCCAGCAGTGGGCTCGGGGTGGGGAAAGAGACCCAGTACTTC.

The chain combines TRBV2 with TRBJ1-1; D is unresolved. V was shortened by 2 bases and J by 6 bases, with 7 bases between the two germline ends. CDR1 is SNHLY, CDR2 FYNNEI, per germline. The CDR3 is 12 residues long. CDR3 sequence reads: CASSEWTAEAFF. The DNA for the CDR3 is TGTGCCAGCAGTGAATGGACGGCTGAAGCTTTCTTT.